This TCR beta chain was found in a study of graft-versus-host responses after intestinal transplantation. About the research overall: Transplantation in recipients was multivisceral, liver-intestinal, or isolated intestinal. The whole recipient group had anti-thymocyte globulin induction followed by tacrolimus and steroids for about three years.

Plating combined about 200,000 CFSE-labeled responder cells with about 200,000 irradiated, violet-dye-labeled stimulator cells. Profiling relied on immunoSEQ multiplex PCR, and the TCRdb table lists in-frame clones only, not all of them. Of about 14,000 clones in the sample, roughly a third are singletons; the top ten hold about 1.9%. With 0 bases clipped from V and 7 bases from J, the junction kept 7 bases outside the gene matches. This CDR3 comprises 17 residues. CDR1 and CDR2 from the germline V gene are MGHDK and SYGVNS. The study, taken as a whole, reports: Recipient bone marrow held GvH clones, some seen earlier in ileum or blood. Early post-transplant HvG declines were associated with peak circulating GvH clone levels.

The clonotype originates from a human patient who received an intestinal transplant. The rearrangement uses TRBV25-1 and TRBJ2-2; 11 bases map to TRBD2. Here the sequenced sample was alloreactive CD8+ T cells from a mixed lymphocyte reaction culture, taken before intestinal transplant. This sample's subset: CFSE-low proliferating T cells sorted from approximately 6-day pre-transplant mixed lymphocyte reaction (GvH or HvG direction). The CDR3 loop reads CASSEYLAGGLGGELFF. In DNA, the CDR3 is TGTGCCAGCAGTGAATACTTAGCGGGGGGGCTTGGCGGGGAGCTGTTTTTT.